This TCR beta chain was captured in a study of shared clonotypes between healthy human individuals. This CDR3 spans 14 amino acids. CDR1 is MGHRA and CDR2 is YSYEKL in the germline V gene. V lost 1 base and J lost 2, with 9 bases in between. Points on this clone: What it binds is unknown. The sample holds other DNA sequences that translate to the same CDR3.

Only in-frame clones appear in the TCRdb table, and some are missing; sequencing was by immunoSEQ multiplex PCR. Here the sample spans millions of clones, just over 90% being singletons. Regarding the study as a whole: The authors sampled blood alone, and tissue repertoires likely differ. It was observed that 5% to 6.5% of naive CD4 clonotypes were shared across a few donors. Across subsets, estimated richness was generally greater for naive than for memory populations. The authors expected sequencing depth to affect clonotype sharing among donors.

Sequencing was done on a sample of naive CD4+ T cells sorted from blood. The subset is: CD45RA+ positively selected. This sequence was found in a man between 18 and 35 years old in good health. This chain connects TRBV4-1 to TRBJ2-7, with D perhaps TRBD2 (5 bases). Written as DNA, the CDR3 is TGCGCCAGCAGCCAAGTGGCCGGGACCTACGAGCAGTACTTC. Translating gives CASSQVAGTYEQYF.